The 11 T cell receptor beta chains given below trace back to one sample, sequenced in a study of CD8 T cells in Susac syndrome. An amount of RNA that ranged from about 0.45 to 1 ug was reverse transcribed with random hexamers. In TCRdb, the immunoSEQ multiplex PCR reads were re-called with MiXCR into one record per CDR3 protein. The table lists roughly 67,000 distinct CDR3 sequences, about 94% of them singletons, with 0.3% to 0.45% in the top ten. The sample taken for sequencing was CD8+ T cells from PBMCs. Source of these receptors: a human donor with multiple sclerosis.

V and J are TRBV7-2 and TRBJ1-1; 7 bases align to TRBD1. The length of the CDR3 is 16 residues. V shed 2 bases and J 8 bases; nucleotides not matched to a gene: 14. Germline V gene data show CDR1 as SGHTA and CDR2 as FQGNSA. The CDR3 region is CASSLLPGGQLQEAFF. The CDR3 coding sequence is TGTGCCAGCAGCTTACTCCCGGGGGGACAGCTACAAGAAGCTTTCTTT.

This clonotype came up a few times. The rearrangement links TRBV6-1 to TRBJ1-5; D perhaps matches TRBD1 (5 bases). CDR3 length: 15 residues. Germline V gene lookup returns CDR1 MNHNS and CDR2 SASEGT. Trimming took off 6 bases at V and 1 base at J, with 13 bases between the two ends. As DNA, the CDR3 is TGTGCCAGCAGCCCATCAAGGGGCAGCAATCAGCCCCAGCATTTT. It translates to CASSPSRGSNQPQHF.

This clonotype was observed a single time. The chain joins TRBV3-1 to TRBJ2-6; no firm D call. The CDR3 loop spans 17 amino acids. From germline, CDR1 is LGHDT and CDR2 YNNKEL (reference sequence). Trimming removed 4 bases from V and 0 bases from J, with 13 bases in between. For the CDR3, the DNA is TGTGCCAGCAGCCCGGGCAGCGAGATCTCTGGGGCCAACGTCCTGACTTTC. Residues: CASSPGSEISGANVLTF. The full variable domain, completed using reference TRBV3-1 and TRBJ2-6, is DTAVSQTPKYLVTQMGNDKSIKCEQNLGHDTMYWYKQDSKKFLKIMFSYNNKELIINETVPNRFSPKSPDKAHLNLHINSLELGDSAVYFCASSPGSEISGANVLTFGAGSRLTVL.

This sequence joins TRBV5-6 and TRBJ1-3; a weak D match, TRBD1 (6 bases). This CDR3 has 13 residues. Germline values: CDR1 SGHDT, CDR2 YYEEEE. The V gene lost 5 bases and the J gene lost 4 bases, with 10 bases spanning the gap. The CDR3 loop is CASRPQGGNTIYF. The DNA of the CDR3 is TGTGCCAGCAGACCCCAGGGGGGAAACACCATATATTTT.

The chain couples TRBV2 to TRBJ1-1; the D is unclear. CDR1 is SNHLY and CDR2 is FYNNEI in the germline V gene. There are 17 residues in the CDR3. Trimming shortened V by 6 bases and J by 0 bases, and 20 bases separated the two germline ends. CDR3 protein: CASSTPRQSNMNTEAFF. The DNA of the CDR3 is TGTGCCAGCAGCACTCCCCGGCAGTCAAACATGAACACTGAAGCTTTCTTT.

The chain recombines TRBV4-3 with TRBJ2-2; possibly TRBD2 for D (6 bases). The CDR3 is made up of 15 amino acids. Trimming took 4 bases from V and 6 from J, leaving 15 bases between them. The germline gives CDR1 LGHNA, CDR2 YSLEER. The CDR3 reads CASSLGTEESGELFF. In DNA, the CDR3 is TGCGCCAGCAGCCTCGGGACTGAGGAGTCCGGGGAGCTGTTTTTT.

The chain combines TRBV6-1 with TRBJ2-7, with TRBD1 matching over 11 bases. Germline CDR1 MNHNS, CDR2 SASEGT. The CDR3 covers 15 residues. Germline trimming cut 0 bases from V and 3 bases from J; bases unmatched to any gene: 1. The CDR3 coding sequence is TGTGCCAGCAGTGAAGCCGGGACAGGGGGCTACGAGCAGTACTTC. It specifies CASSEAGTGGYEQYF.

The rearrangement links TRBV20-1 to TRBJ2-1, with D possibly TRBD1 on 5 matching bases. The V end was cut by 1 base, the J end by 10 bases, with 14 bases between. This CDR3 has 13 amino acids. Germline V gene lookup returns CDR1 DFQATT and CDR2 SNEGSKA (reference sequence). The CDR3 sequence: CSARGVGSGEQFF. CDR3 bases: TGCAGTGCTAGAGGAGTGGGGTCAGGGGAGCAGTTCTTC.

The genes are TRBV13 and TRBJ1-1; D unclear. The CDR3 length is 13 residues. V lost 6 bases and J 4 bases, leaving 12 bases between the germline ends. The germline V gene encodes CDR1 PRHDT and CDR2 FYEKMQ (reference sequence). The CDR3 reads CASRPPTGTEAFF. The CDR3 DNA sequence: TGTGCCAGCAGGCCCCCCACCGGCACTGAAGCTTTCTTT.

The chain joins TRBV23-1 to TRBJ2-3, with 9 bases that match TRBD1. TRBV23-1 falls under the ORF class, with uncertain function. This CDR3 has 17 residues. V was pared by 3 bases and J by 2 bases, with 9 bases of the junction left unmatched. DNA for the CDR3: TGCGCCAGCAGTCATCCCTTGGACAGGGGCTACACAGATACGCAGTATTTT. This translates into CASSHPLDRGYTDTQYF.

The chain uses TRBV24-1 and TRBJ1-2; D remains unclear. The CDR3 runs 10 residues. Looked up from germline, CDR1 is KGHDR and CDR2 is SFDVKD. V was pared by 9 bases and J by 4 bases, with 5 bases between. DNA for the CDR3: TGTGCCACCGACCTCTATGGCTACACCTTC. Translation gives CATDLYGYTF.